This T cell receptor beta chain stems from a study of regulatory T cells in long-lasting Graves disease. This clonotype was counted at least ten times. The time point: newly diagnosed GD, antithyroid drugs for less than 3 months. Making the TCR library involved RNA that had been extracted from PBMCs. The patients were enrolled through endocrinology in Xi'an, China. CDR1 and CDR2 from the germline V gene are LGHNT and FRNRAP. V gave up 6 bases and J gave up 0 bases, with 21 bases separating them. This CDR3 is 18 amino acids long. TCR beta libraries were built with iRepertoire HTBI primers and Arm-PCR of CDR3 regions. Original analysis: Identified across the samples were 60 to 70 TRBV segments and 14 TRBJ segments. TCRdb analysed the multiplex PCR reads with MiXCR anew, one entry per CDR3 protein. These V and J calls originate from TCRdb's pipeline instead of the authors' own analysis. This sample has about 440,000 distinct CDR3 sequences, with over 15% found just once.

These data are also associated with another study on T cells in Graves' hyperthyroidism and ophthalmopathy.

This chain links TRBV12-5 with TRBJ2-1; tentative D call: TRBD2 (6 bases). Sequencing was performed on peripheral blood mononuclear cells (PBMCs), taken at new diagnosis, from a patient treated with antithyroid drugs. The source is a woman under 30 with Graves disease. The CDR3 nucleotides are TGTGCTAGTGGATCCCGGGACTTATTCAGCGGCTCCTACAATGAGCAGTTCTTC. Its translation is CASGSRDLFSGSYNEQFF.